This is a list of T cell receptor beta chains from one sample in a study of CD8 T cells in Susac syndrome. TCRdb re-called the immunoSEQ multiplex PCR reads with MiXCR, one entry per CDR3 protein. The profile shows 50,000 to 55,000 distinct CDR3 sequences, roughly 94% of them singletons. The sequenced sample was CD8+ T cells from PBMCs. These receptors all come from a human donor with Susac syndrome. The CDR3 runs from the conserved cysteine through the conserved F or W. Each record gives: V gene, D gene, clone size, J gene, CDR3 DNA, CDR3 protein. The D gene is left open where the match is weak. Some rows have no size entry. The others give once, few or many, or a class for an expanded clone.

>TRBV4-2|.|.|TRBJ2-3
TGTGCCAGCAGCCCAGTTCCGTCTAGCACAGATACGCAGTATTTT
CASSPVPSSTDTQYF
>TRBV29-1|.|.|TRBJ1-2
TGCAGCGTTGAAGGGGGTCAGTCCTCTAACTATGGCTACACCTTC
CSVEGGQSSNYGYTF
>TRBV10-3|.|.|TRBJ2-2
TGTGCCATCGGTTCAGGAAGGGGACGGACCGGGGAGCTGTTTTTT
CAIGSGRGRTGELFF
>TRBV3-1|.|.|TRBJ1-4
TGTGCCAGCAGCCTAAAGCAGTTAAATGAAAAACTGTTTTTT
CASSLKQLNEKLFF
>TRBV13|.|.|TRBJ2-1
TGTGCCAGCAGCTTAGAAAGTTGGCCAGATAAGTTCTTC
CASSLESWPDKFF
>TRBV4-2|.|.|TRBJ1-1
TGTGCCAGCAGCCAATCGAGGGCTTCGAACACTGAAGCTTTCTTT
CASSQSRASNTEAFF
>TRBV15|.|.|TRBJ1-3
TGTGCCACCAGCACAGGCAGCTCTGGAAACACCATATATTTT
CATSTGSSGNTIYF
>TRBV20-1|.|.|TRBJ2-5
TGCAGTGTTACCCAGCAGGCTCCTTCTACGGGGTATGAAGAGACCCAGTACTTC
CSVTQQAPSTGYEETQYF
>TRBV4-1|.|.|TRBJ2-5
TGCGCCAGCAGCCCCCTTCAGGAACAAGAGACCCAGTACTTC
CASSPLQEQETQYF
>TRBV11-2|.|.|TRBJ1-2
TGTGCCAGCAGCTTAGGAGTAGCTAGGACCTTC
CASSLGVARTF
>TRBV29-1|.|.|TRBJ2-2
TGCAGCGCGCCTGCACTGGTCACCGGGGAGCTGTTTTTT
CSAPALVTGELFF
>TRBV27|.|.|TRBJ1-2
TGTGCCAGCAGTTTATCTAATGGAGGGAACTATGGCTACACCTTC
CASSLSNGGNYGYTF
>TRBV7-2|.|few|TRBJ2-5
TGTGCCAGCAGCCCCTCGGAGACCCAGTACTTC
CASSPSETQYF
>TRBV30|.|.|TRBJ2-1
TGTGCCTGGACGGACGGGACGGATGGGTCAGAGCAGTTCTTC
CAWTDGTDGSEQFF
>TRBV27|TRBD1|.|TRBJ2-7
TGTGCCAGCAGTTCGACCGGAGGGACAGGGCCCTACGAGCAGTACTTC
CASSSTGGTGPYEQYF
>TRBV27|.|.|TRBJ2-5
TGTGCCAGCAGTTTATTTGCTGGGTCCGGGGCCCAGTACTTC
CASSLFAGSGAQYF
>TRBV20-1|.|.|TRBJ2-3
TGCAGTGCTAGACCACCCTTAGATACGCAGTATTTT
CSARPPLDTQYF
>TRBV27|TRBD1|.|TRBJ1-1
TGTGCCAGCAGGGTACGGGACAGCTCTAAGAACACTGAAGCTTTCTTT
CASRVRDSSKNTEAFF
>TRBV29-1|.|.|TRBJ1-2
TGCAGCGTTGAAGATCTAAACTATGGCTACACCTTC
CSVEDLNYGYTF
>TRBV4-1|TRBD2|.|TRBJ2-1
TGCGCCAGCAGCCAAATAACTAGCGGGGTAGGCTACAATGAGCAGTTCTTC
CASSQITSGVGYNEQFF
>TRBV7-8|.|.|TRBJ2-2
TGTGCCAGCGCGCCGGCAGGGACCAACACCGGGGAGCTGTTTTTT
CASAPAGTNTGELFF
>TRBV25-1|.|once|TRBJ1-1
TGTGCCAGCAGTGATTTGGGGGTGAACACTGAAGCTTTCTTT
CASSDLGVNTEAFF
>TRBV5-6|.|.|TRBJ1-1
TGTGCCAGCAGCTTTCAGGGAAACACTGAAGCTTTCTTT
CASSFQGNTEAFF
>TRBV12-5|TRBD1|.|TRBJ2-1
TGTGCTAGTGGTTTCGGCCAGGGGGACAATGAGCAGTTCTTC
CASGFGQGDNEQFF
>TRBV6-5|.|.|TRBJ1-2
TGTGCCAGCAGTTACGGAGCTGGCTACACCTTC
CASSYGAGYTF
>TRBV3-1|.|.|TRBJ2-5
TGTGCCAGCAGGCCCGAGGGGTTCGTAGAGACCCAGTACTTC
CASRPEGFVETQYF
>TRBV28|TRBD1|.|TRBJ2-1
TGTGCCAGCAGTCTCAGGGGGCTGCCTTACATGGAGCAGTTCTTC
CASSLRGLPYMEQFF